This is a list of T cell receptor beta chains from one sample in a study of CD8 T cells in Susac syndrome. In TCRdb, the immunoSEQ multiplex PCR reads were re-called with MiXCR into one record per CDR3 protein. Here the sample spans about 250,000 distinct CDR3 sequences, 80% to 95% being singletons. The sample comprised CD4+ T cells from PBMCs. The receptors were sampled from a human donor with multiple sclerosis. The CDR3 runs from the conserved cysteine through the conserved F or W. D genes are given only for firm matches. Expanded clones get a size class; other rows say once, few or many, or leave the size out.

DNA: TGTGCCAGCAGCTTAGATTTAACAGGCACTGAAGCTTTCTTT; CDR3: CASSLDLTGTEAFF; J: TRBJ1-1; D: -; size: -; V: TRBV7-2
DNA: TGCAGTGCTAGAGATCCGGTGGGGTTTTCGCCCTATGGCTACACCTTC; CDR3: CSARDPVGFSPYGYTF; J: TRBJ1-2; D: -; size: -; V: TRBV20-1
DNA: TGTGCCAGCAGGATGGGCGGGCAGGGTACGAAGACCCAGTACTTC; CDR3: CASRMGGQGTKTQYF; J: TRBJ2-5; D: -; size: -; V: TRBV5-6
DNA: TGTGCCAGCAGCCAAGGACAAGTTTATAATTCACCCCTCCACTTT; CDR3: CASSQGQVYNSPLHF; J: TRBJ1-6; D: -; size: -; V: TRBV3-1
DNA: TGTGCCAGCAGCGCCTTGGGGGGGGCTAACTATGGCTACACCTTC; CDR3: CASSALGGANYGYTF; J: TRBJ1-2; D: -; size: -; V: TRBV9
DNA: TGCGCCAGCAGTCCAGGGCTTACAGGAGATAGCAATCAGCCCCAGCATTTT; CDR3: CASSPGLTGDSNQPQHF; J: TRBJ1-5; D: -; size: once; V: TRBV5-1
DNA: TGTGCCAGCAGCCCTTATACAGGTCGGAACACTGAAGCTTTCTTT; CDR3: CASSPYTGRNTEAFF; J: TRBJ1-1; D: -; size: -; V: TRBV14
DNA: TGTGCCTGGAGTAAAGTAGGGTTAGGGCAGCCCCAGCATTTT; CDR3: CAWSKVGLGQPQHF; J: TRBJ1-5; D: -; size: -; V: TRBV30
DNA: TGTGCCAGCAGCCAGACCTCGTGGGAAACCCAGTACTTC; CDR3: CASSQTSWETQYF; J: TRBJ2-5; D: -; size: -; V: TRBV7-2
DNA: TGCGCCAGCAGCCAATTCGCGGCAGGGAGCTCCTACGAGCAGTACTTC; CDR3: CASSQFAAGSSYEQYF; J: TRBJ2-7; D: -; size: -; V: TRBV4-1
DNA: TGCAGCGGGGCCACCTACGAGCAGTACTTC; CDR3: CSGATYEQYF; J: TRBJ2-7; D: -; size: -; V: TRBV20-1
DNA: TGTGCCAGCAGCTTACTTAGGGGGAAGGTCCACACCGGGGAGCTGTTTTTT; CDR3: CASSLLRGKVHTGELFF; J: TRBJ2-2; D: -; size: -; V: TRBV11-2
DNA: TGTGCCAGTAAGGTTCCAGGGGGTTTGTATGGCTACACCTTC; CDR3: CASKVPGGLYGYTF; J: TRBJ1-2; D: TRBD1; size: -; V: TRBV19
DNA: TGCAGTGCTAGAGATCAGGGGAACGGTGACAATGAGCAGTTCTTC; CDR3: CSARDQGNGDNEQFF; J: TRBJ2-1; D: -; size: -; V: TRBV20-1
DNA: TGTGCCAGCAGCGTAGTAGGTAGGGACAGGGCAACAGATACGCAGTATTTT; CDR3: CASSVVGRDRATDTQYF; J: TRBJ2-3; D: TRBD1; size: -; V: TRBV9
DNA: TGTGCCAGCAGTTTGCAGGGGGGTTTCGCCGGGGAGCTGTTTTTT; CDR3: CASSLQGGFAGELFF; J: TRBJ2-2; D: -; size: few; V: TRBV12-3/TRBV12-4
DNA: TGTGCCAGCCACAGGATTTTTGGGGCCAACGTCCTGACTTTC; CDR3: CASHRIFGANVLTF; J: TRBJ2-6; D: -; size: once; V: TRBV5-6